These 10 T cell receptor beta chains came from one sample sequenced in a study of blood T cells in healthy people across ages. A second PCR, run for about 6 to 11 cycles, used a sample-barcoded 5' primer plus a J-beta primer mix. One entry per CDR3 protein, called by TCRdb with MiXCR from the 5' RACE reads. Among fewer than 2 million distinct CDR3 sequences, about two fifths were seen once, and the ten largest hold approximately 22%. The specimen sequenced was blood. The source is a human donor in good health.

CDR3 in DNA: TGTGCCAGCGAGAGACTCTCAAACTATGGCTACACCTTC. The encoded protein is CASERLSNYGYTF. The rearrangement uses TRBV6-6 and TRBJ1-2; D unclear. Deletions cut 8 bases from V and 2 bases from J, with 12 bases between. The CDR3 has 13 residues. The germline V gene has CDR1 MNHNY and CDR2 SVGAGI (reference sequence).

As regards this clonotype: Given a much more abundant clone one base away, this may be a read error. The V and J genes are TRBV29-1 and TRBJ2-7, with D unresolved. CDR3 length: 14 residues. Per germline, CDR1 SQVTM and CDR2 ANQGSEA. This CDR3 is CSVHSGLNTYERYF. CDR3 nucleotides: TGCAGCGTTCATTCCGGGCTTAACACCTACGAGCGGTACTTC.

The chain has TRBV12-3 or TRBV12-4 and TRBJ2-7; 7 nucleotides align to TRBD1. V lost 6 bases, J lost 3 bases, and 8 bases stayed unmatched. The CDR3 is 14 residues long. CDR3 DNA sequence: TGTGCCAGCAGAATCACTGGACAGGACTACGAGCAGTACTTC. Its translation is CASRITGQDYEQYF.

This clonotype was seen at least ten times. The CDR3 here is CASSTGTGATNEKLFF. CDR3 coding DNA: TGTGCCAGCAGTACCGGGACAGGTGCAACTAATGAAAAACTGTTTTTT. V usage is TRBV7-9 and J usage is TRBJ1-4; TRBD1 matches at 8 bases. V shed 6 bases and J 0 bases; nucleotides not matched to a gene: 6. This CDR3 comprises 16 residues. Germline CDR1 SEHNR, CDR2 FQNEAQ (reference sequence).

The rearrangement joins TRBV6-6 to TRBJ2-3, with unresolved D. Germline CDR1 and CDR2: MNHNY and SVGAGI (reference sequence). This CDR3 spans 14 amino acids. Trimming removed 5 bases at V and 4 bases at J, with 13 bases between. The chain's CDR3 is CASSPGSHADTQYF. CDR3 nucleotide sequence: TGTGCCAGCAGTCCGGGTTCGCACGCAGATACGCAGTATTTT.

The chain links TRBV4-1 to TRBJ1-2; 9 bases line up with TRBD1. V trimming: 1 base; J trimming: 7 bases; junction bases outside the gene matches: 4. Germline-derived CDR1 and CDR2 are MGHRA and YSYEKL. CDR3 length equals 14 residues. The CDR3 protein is CASSQGQGGIGYTF. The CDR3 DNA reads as TGCGCCAGCAGCCAAGGACAGGGGGGAATTGGCTACACCTTC.

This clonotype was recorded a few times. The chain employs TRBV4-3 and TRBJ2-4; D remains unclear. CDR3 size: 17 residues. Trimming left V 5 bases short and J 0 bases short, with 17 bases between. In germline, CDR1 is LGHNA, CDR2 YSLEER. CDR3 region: CASSLEWGSLAKNIQYF. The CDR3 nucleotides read TGCGCCAGCAGCTTGGAATGGGGATCTCTAGCCAAAAACATTCAGTACTTC.

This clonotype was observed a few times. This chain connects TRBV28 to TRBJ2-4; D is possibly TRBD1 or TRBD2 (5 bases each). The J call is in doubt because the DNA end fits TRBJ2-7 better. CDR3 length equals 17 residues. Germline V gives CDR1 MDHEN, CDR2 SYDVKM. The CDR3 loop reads CASSTMLPPQGAYEQYF. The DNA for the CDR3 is TGTGCCAGCAGTACCATGCTACCGCCCCAGGGAGCCTACGAGCAGTACTTC.

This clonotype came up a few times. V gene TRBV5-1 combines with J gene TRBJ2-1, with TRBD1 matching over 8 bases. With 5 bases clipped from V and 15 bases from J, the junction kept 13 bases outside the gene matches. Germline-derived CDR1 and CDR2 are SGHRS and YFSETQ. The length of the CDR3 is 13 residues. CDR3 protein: CASSLSTGQETFF. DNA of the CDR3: TGCGCCAGCAGTTTATCTACGGGACAGGAGACGTTCTTC.

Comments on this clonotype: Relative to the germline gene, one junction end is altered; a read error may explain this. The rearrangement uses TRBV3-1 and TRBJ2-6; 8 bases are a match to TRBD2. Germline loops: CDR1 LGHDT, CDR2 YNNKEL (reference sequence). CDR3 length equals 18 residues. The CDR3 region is CASSQESGGFSEANVLTF. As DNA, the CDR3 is TGTGCCAGCAGCCAAGAGAGCGGGGGTTTCTCTGAGGCCAACGTCCTGACTTTC.